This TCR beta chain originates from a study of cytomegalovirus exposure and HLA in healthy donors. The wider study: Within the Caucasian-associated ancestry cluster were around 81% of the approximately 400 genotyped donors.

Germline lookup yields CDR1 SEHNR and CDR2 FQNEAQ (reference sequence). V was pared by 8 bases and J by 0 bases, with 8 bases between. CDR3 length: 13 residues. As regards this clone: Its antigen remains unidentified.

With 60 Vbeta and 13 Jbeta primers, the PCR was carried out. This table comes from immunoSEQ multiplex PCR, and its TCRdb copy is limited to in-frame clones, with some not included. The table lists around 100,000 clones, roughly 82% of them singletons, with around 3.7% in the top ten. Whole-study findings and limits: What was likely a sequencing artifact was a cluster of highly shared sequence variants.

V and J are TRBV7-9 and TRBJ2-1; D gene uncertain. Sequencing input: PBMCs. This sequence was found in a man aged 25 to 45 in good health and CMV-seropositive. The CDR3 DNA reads TGTGCCAGCCTGCCGAGCTCCTACAATGAGCAGTTCTTC. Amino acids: CASLPSSYNEQFF. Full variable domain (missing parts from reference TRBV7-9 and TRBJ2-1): DTGVSQNPRHKITKRGQNVTFRCDPISEHNRLYWYRQTLGQGPEFLTYFQNEAQLEKSRLLSDRFSAERPKGSFSTLEIQRTEQGDSAMYLCASLPSSYNEQFFGPGTRLTVL.